This note documents a single TCR beta chain sequence. No antigen is known for it. The read ends 3 residues shy of where the CDR3 ends; the end is completed using the germline J gene. Generated by immunoSEQ multiplex PCR, the TCRdb table keeps only in-frame clones and is missing some. This repertoire comprises tens of thousands of clones; its ten largest clones make up roughly 1.9%. The sample comes from a study of Tregs in tolerant kidney transplant recipients. General observations from the study: In tolerant patients, donor-specific Tregs outgrew total Tregs, suggesting antigen-driven expansion. For some patients, primers changed over time, blocking nucleotide-level comparison. Biological reproducibility was not directly addressed, but technical replication error appeared minimal.

The CDR3 runs to 13 residues. Looked up from germline, CDR1 is SQVTM and CDR2 is ANQGSEA. V shed 7 bases, J shed 2 bases, and the junction held 7 bases outside the gene matches. Mixed chimerism was transient after nonmyeloablative marrow transplants from related graft donors. V usage is TRBV29-1 and J usage is TRBJ1-1; 7 nucleotides agree with TRBD1. Sequenced here: CD4+ T cells from blood (PBMCs), sampled 24 months after the transplant. The sequence derives from a human patient who received a combined kidney and bone marrow transplant. The T cells may partly be graft donor cells. The CDR3 spells CSAMTGQNTEAFF. Incomplete CDR3 DNA: TGCAGCGCCATGACAGGGCAAAACACTGAA.